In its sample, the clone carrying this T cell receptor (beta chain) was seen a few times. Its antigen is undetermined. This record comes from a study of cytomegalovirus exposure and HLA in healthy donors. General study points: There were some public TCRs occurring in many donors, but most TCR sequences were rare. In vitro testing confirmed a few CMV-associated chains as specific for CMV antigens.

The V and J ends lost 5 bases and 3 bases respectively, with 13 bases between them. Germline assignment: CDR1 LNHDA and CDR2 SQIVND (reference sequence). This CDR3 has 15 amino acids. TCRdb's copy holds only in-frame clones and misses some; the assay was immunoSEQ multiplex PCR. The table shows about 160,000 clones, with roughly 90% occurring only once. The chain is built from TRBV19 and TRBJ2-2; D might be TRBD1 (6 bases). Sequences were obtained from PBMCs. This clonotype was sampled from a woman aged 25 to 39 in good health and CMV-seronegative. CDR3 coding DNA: TGTGCCAGTAGTCCTATGGGACAAGACACCGGGGAGCTGTTTTTT. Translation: CASSPMGQDTGELFF.